This TCR beta chain came from a study of response to subunit inactivated influenza vaccine. TCRdb ran MiXCR on the RT-PCR reads and lists one entry per CDR3 protein. The sample shows just under 550,000 distinct CDR3 sequences, roughly a quarter of them seen only once. Germline-derived CDR1 and CDR2 are MNHEY and SMNVEV (reference sequence). J was trimmed by 6 bases and V by 3 bases; bases with no gene match: 8. The CDR3 consists of 18 residues. This clonotype was recorded a few times. These data were likewise used in another study, on T cells expressing NK-cell markers. This second study says: It was by 5'RACE template switching with UMIs that TCR beta cDNA was made.

The clonotype comes from a man between 45 and 60 years old who received an inactivated influenza vaccine. Specimen: CD4+ T cells sorted from PBMCs, collected 11 to 12 days after vaccination. The rearrangement joins TRBV27 to TRBJ2-2, with 15 bases matching TRBD2. Here the CDR3 reads CASSFYGLAGGSPGELFF. CDR3 DNA sequence: TGTGCCAGCAGTTTCTACGGACTAGCGGGAGGGTCCCCCGGGGAGCTGTTTTTT.